The 22 T cell receptor beta chains presented below share a single source sample, sequenced in a study of cytomegalovirus exposure and HLA in healthy donors. Use of 60 Vbeta and 13 Jbeta primers characterized the PCR. Sequencing used immunoSEQ multiplex PCR; TCRdb keeps in-frame clones, though not all of them. The sample records 150,000 to 200,000 clones, around 80% being singletons. The sample was PBMCs. Receptors originate from a man aged 25-45 years in good health and CMV-seropositive.

The genes are TRBV4-3 and TRBJ2-1, with D tentatively TRBD2 (6 bases). Trimming shortened V by 5 bases and J by 2 bases, and 13 bases separated the two germline ends. Germline CDR1 and CDR2: LGHNA and YSLEER. This CDR3 has 15 residues. CDR3 region: CASSATGGAYNEQFF. CDR3 coding DNA: TGCGCCAGCAGCGCTACAGGCGGGGCCTACAATGAGCAGTTCTTC.

This chain uses TRBV6-5 with TRBJ1-1; a weak D match, TRBD1 (5 bases). This CDR3 is built from 14 residues. The germline V gene encodes CDR1 MNHEY and CDR2 SVGAGI. V was trimmed by 5 bases and J by 6 bases, leaving 16 bases between them. The CDR3 region is CASSRQLWGAEAFF. In DNA form, the CDR3 reads TGTGCCAGCAGTCGACAGTTATGGGGCGCTGAAGCTTTCTTT.

The gene calls are TRBV11-2 and TRBJ2-7, with 9 bases fitting TRBD2. J was trimmed by 3 bases and V by 3 bases; bases with no gene match: 6. This CDR3 is 15 amino acids long. Per the germline V gene, CDR1 is SGHAT and CDR2 is FQNNGV. CDR3 sequence: CASSLERGANYEQYF. DNA of the CDR3: TGTGCCAGCAGCTTGGAGCGGGGGGCGAACTACGAGCAGTACTTC.

The chain is built from TRBV6-5 and TRBJ1-4; 10 bases are a match to TRBD1. The CDR3 loop spans 15 amino acids. CDR1 MNHEY and CDR2 SVGAGI come from the germline V gene. The junction had 4 bases not matched to a gene; V was cut back by 6 bases and J by 3 bases. The CDR3 loop reads CASRTGGGSNEKLFF. The DNA of the CDR3 is TGTGCCAGCAGGACAGGGGGCGGCTCTAATGAAAAACTGTTTTTT.

The J gene is TRBJ2-7, the V gene TRBV28, with 9 bases identical to TRBD1. The CDR3 is 16 residues long. Trimming at V came to 4 bases and at J to 3 bases, leaving 10 bases not matched to a gene. The germline V gene has CDR1 MDHEN and CDR2 SYDVKM. CDR3 in DNA: TGTGCCAGCAGTTATTCGTCCGGGACAGGGAACTACGAGCAGTACTTC. This codes for CASSYSSGTGNYEQYF. Filled out from reference TRBV28 and TRBJ2-7, the complete variable domain reads DVKVTQSSRYLVKRTGEKVFLECVQDMDHENMFWYRQDPGLGLRLIYFSYDVKMKEKGDIPEGYSVSREKKERFSLILESASTNQTSMYLCASSYSSGTGNYEQYFGPGTRLTVT.

The chain employs TRBV7-8 and TRBJ2-7, with a weak D call TRBD1 (5 bases). The germline V gene encodes CDR1 SGHVS and CDR2 FQNEAQ. CDR3 size: 16 residues. V lost 5 bases, J lost 4 bases, and 21 bases lay in between. CDR3 bases: TGTGCCAGCAGCCCATCCCGGACACCCTTTTTTTACGAGCAGTACTTC. It codes for CASSPSRTPFFYEQYF.

The count of this clone is one. The chain recombines TRBV7-3 with TRBJ2-5; 10 nucleotides match TRBD2. With V trimmed by 3 bases and J by 2 bases, 3 bases remained unmatched. There are 15 residues in the CDR3. Germline CDR1 and CDR2: SGHTA and FQGTGA. This CDR3 reads CASSLSSGGQETQYF. CDR3 in DNA: TGTGCCAGCAGCTTGAGTAGCGGGGGGCAAGAGACCCAGTACTTC.

The chain uses TRBV4-3 and TRBJ2-1; 15 bases map to TRBD2. The ends lost 1 base at V and 11 bases at J; junction bases unmatched: 9. The CDR3 spans 17 residues. From germline, CDR1 is LGHNA and CDR2 YSLEER. CDR3 sequence: CASSQVAGLAGGYQQFF. For the CDR3, the DNA is TGCGCCAGCAGCCAAGTAGCGGGACTAGCGGGGGGATATCAGCAGTTCTTC.

V usage is TRBV27 and J usage is TRBJ2-7; D is possibly TRBD2 (5 bases). Germline-derived CDR1 and CDR2 are MNHEY and SMNVEV (reference sequence). Trimming cost V 2 bases and J 2 bases, with 13 bases left between them. The length of the CDR3 is 15 residues. The CDR3 sequence is CASSLDTSYAYEQYF. The CDR3 DNA follows: TGTGCCAGCAGTTTAGATACTAGTTACGCCTACGAGCAGTACTTC.

This clone was seen a single time. This chain links TRBV25-1 with TRBJ2-3; 8 bases fit TRBD2. The CDR3 totals 17 residues. The V gene's germline CDR1 is MGHDK and CDR2 SYGVNS. V was clipped by 4 bases and J by 4 bases; unmatched bases: 13. In DNA form, the CDR3 reads TGTGCCAGCAGTGCCCCCGGAGCGGGGGCAAGCGCAGATACGCAGTATTTT. Translated: CASSAPGAGASADTQYF.

V gene TRBV28 combines with J gene TRBJ2-2; the D gene is possibly TRBD2 (5 bases). This CDR3 is 15 amino acids long. Trimming cost V 3 bases and J 3 bases, with 11 bases left between them. Germline V gene sequence: CDR1 MDHEN, CDR2 SYDVKM. The CDR3 loop is CASSFKGAHTGELFF. CDR3 coding DNA: TGTGCCAGCAGTTTTAAGGGAGCCCACACCGGGGAGCTGTTTTTT.

The rearrangement uses TRBV6-5 and TRBJ2-7; TRBD2 aligns across 11 bases. The CDR3 runs 15 residues. Germline CDR1 is MNHEY and CDR2 is SVGAGI. The V and J ends lost 8 bases and 5 bases, in that order; junction bases with no gene match: 11. The CDR3 loop reads CASGEISGRVNEQYF. The DNA for the CDR3 is TGTGCCAGCGGAGAGATTAGCGGGAGGGTTAACGAGCAGTACTTC.

This rearrangement joins TRBV4-1 to TRBJ2-5; D may be TRBD1 (7 bases). The J call is doubtful: the DNA matches TRBJ2-7 better. CDR1 is MGHRA and CDR2 is YSYEKL in the germline V gene. This CDR3 comprises 16 residues. CDR3 nucleotide sequence: TGCGCCAGCAGCCCCCCCGGAGCAGGGGGGCCCCCCGAGCAGTACTTC. Translated: CASSPPGAGGPPEQYF.

This clone was observed a single time. Its ends do not fully match the called genes, so a read error is possible. The chain combines TRBV19 with TRBJ2-1, with a weak D call TRBD2 (6 bases). This CDR3 comprises 16 residues. The germline CDR1 and CDR2 sequences are LNHDA and SQIVND (reference sequence). The CDR3 loop reads CASSTPSEGSYSEQFF. The CDR3 nucleotides read TGTGCCAGTAGTACCCCCTCGGAGGGTTCCTACAGTGAGCAGTTCTTC.

The CDR3 sequence is CASSEVQANEQFF. CDR3 sequence (DNA): TGTGCCAGCAGTGAAGTTCAGGCCAATGAGCAGTTCTTC. The chain joins TRBV6-1 to TRBJ2-1; the D is unclear. This CDR3 has 13 residues. In germline, CDR1 is MNHNS, CDR2 SASEGT. The ends were cut back, 1 base at V and 6 bases at J, with 7 bases in the middle.

The sample holds a few counts of this clone. V and J are TRBV5-4 and TRBJ2-7; 9 nucleotides agree with TRBD1. V lost 1 base to trimming and J lost 2 bases; unmatched junction nucleotides: 1. CDR1 SGHNT and CDR2 YYREEE come from the germline V gene (reference sequence). The CDR3 has 14 residues. The DNA of the CDR3 is TGTGCCAGCAGCTTGCGGACAGGGGCCTACGAGCAGTACTTC. Its translation is CASSLRTGAYEQYF.

This clone is a singleton in its sample. The genes are TRBV5-1 and TRBJ2-6; D is unclear. Trimming stripped 1 base from V and 2 bases from J, with 13 bases between. The germline gives CDR1 SGHRS, CDR2 YFSETQ. The CDR3 spans 17 residues. CDR3 amino acids: CASSLRVVVAGANVLTF. The CDR3 nucleotides are TGCGCCAGCAGCTTGCGAGTCGTTGTGGCTGGGGCCAACGTCCTGACTTTC.

The chain couples TRBV11-3 to TRBJ2-7; D might be TRBD1 (6 bases). V lost 3 bases and J 3 bases, leaving 12 bases between the germline ends. The germline CDR1 and CDR2 sequences are SGHNT and YENEEA. The CDR3 consists of 14 residues. This chain's CDR3 is CASSFTGTSYEQYF. The CDR3 DNA sequence: TGTGCCAGCAGCTTCACCGGGACAAGCTACGAGCAGTACTTC. Full variable domain (rest looked up from reference TRBV11-3 and TRBJ2-7): EAGVVQSPRYKIIEKKQPVAFWCNPISGHNTLYWYLQNLGQGPELLIRYENEEAVDDSQLPKDRFSAERLKGVDSTLKIQPAELGDSAVYLCASSFTGTSYEQYFGPGTRLTVT.

This CDR3 reads CASSKPRDFAPQFF. As DNA, the CDR3 is TGTGCCAGCAGCAAGCCGAGGGACTTCGCCCCGCAGTTCTTC. The chain has TRBV11-2 and TRBJ2-1; TRBD2 might be the D (6 bases). CDR1 and CDR2 from the germline V gene are SGHAT and FQNNGV. This CDR3 has 14 amino acids. V was pared by 5 bases and J by 12 bases, with 20 bases between.

The gene calls are TRBV5-1 and TRBJ1-1; TRBD1 aligns across 7 bases. CDR3 length: 16 residues. From germline, CDR1 is SGHRS and CDR2 YFSETQ. J was trimmed by 4 bases and V by 2 bases; bases with no gene match: 11. CDR3 nucleotides: TGCGCCAGCAGCTTTACAGGGGATAGGTCCAGCACTGAAGCTTTCTTT. Its translation is CASSFTGDRSSTEAFF. The entire variable domain, with the rest obtained from reference TRBV5-1 and TRBJ1-1, is as follows: KAGVTQTPRYLIKTRGQQVTLSCSPISGHRSVSWYQQTPGQGLQFLFEYFSETQRNKGNFPGRFSGRQFSNSRSEMNVSTLELGDSALYLCASSFTGDRSSTEAFFGQGTRLTVV.

This clone was detected a few times. V is TRBV9 and J is TRBJ1-2; 10 bases line up with TRBD1. V dropped 4 bases and J dropped 4; count of bases not matched to a gene: 7. The CDR3 spans 15 residues. Germline-derived CDR1 and CDR2 are SGDLS and YYNGEE. CDR3 amino acids: CASSPGTGVGYGYTF. Here the CDR3 DNA reads TGTGCCAGCAGCCCTGGGACAGGGGTAGGCTATGGCTACACCTTC.

The chain couples TRBV30 to TRBJ1-5; 7 positions agree with TRBD1. Trimming removed 1 base from V and 4 bases from J; junction bases left unmatched: 1. CDR3 length: 13 residues. Germline-derived CDR1 and CDR2 are GTSNPN and SVGIG (reference sequence). This CDR3 is CAWSEGQNQPQHF. CDR3 in DNA: TGTGCCTGGAGTGAGGGACAGAATCAGCCCCAGCATTTT.